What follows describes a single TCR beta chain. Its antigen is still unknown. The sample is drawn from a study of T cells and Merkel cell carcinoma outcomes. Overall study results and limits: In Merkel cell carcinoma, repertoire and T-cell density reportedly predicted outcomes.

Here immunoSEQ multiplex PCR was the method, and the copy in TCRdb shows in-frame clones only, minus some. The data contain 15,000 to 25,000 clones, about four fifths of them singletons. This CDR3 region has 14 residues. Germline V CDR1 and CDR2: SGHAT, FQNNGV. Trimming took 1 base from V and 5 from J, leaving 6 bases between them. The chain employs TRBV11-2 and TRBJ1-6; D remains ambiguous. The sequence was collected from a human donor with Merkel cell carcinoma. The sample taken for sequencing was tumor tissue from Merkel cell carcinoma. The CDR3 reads CASSLGPNNSPLHF. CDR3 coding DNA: TGTGCCAGCAGCTTAGGACCAAATAATTCACCCCTCCACTTT. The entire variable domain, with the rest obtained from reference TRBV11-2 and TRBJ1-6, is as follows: EAGVAQSPRYKIIEKRQSVAFWCNPISGHATLYWYQQILGQGPKLLIQFQNNGVVDDSQLPKDRFSAERLKGVDSTLKIQPAKLEDSAVYLCASSLGPNNSPLHFGNGTRLTVT.